This T cell receptor beta chain is from a study of T-cell reconstitution after alpha-beta-depleted transplantation in children. Trimming took off 7 bases at V and 7 bases at J, with 17 bases between the two ends. The CDR3 consists of 15 residues. The germline V gene has CDR1 MNHEY and CDR2 SVGEGT. Using unique molecular identifiers, the investigators prepared the TCRbeta library. TCRdb reprocessed the PCR reads via MiXCR and lists one record per CDR3 protein. The data show fewer than 700,000 distinct CDR3 sequences, 23% seen once. The V call is TRBV6-2 or TRBV6-3, the J call TRBJ1-6, with D possibly matching TRBD1 (6 bases). The sequence was collected from a boy under two years old who had a stem cell transplant for acute myeloid leukemia, so the T cells may come from the graft donor. The sample was PBMCs, mostly from graft donor cells, taken 360 days after TCRalphabeta/CD19-depleted stem cell transplant. CDR3 residues: CASTLFGGKNSPLHF. The CDR3 coding sequence is TGTGCCAGCACCCTATTCGGGGGCAAGAATTCACCCCTCCACTTT.